Listed here is a single T cell receptor (beta chain). Its antigen is not identified. The sample originates from a study of cytomegalovirus exposure and HLA in healthy donors. Findings and caveats of the study: Cytomegalovirus-associated TCR beta chains were listed, numbering 150 to 200. The TCR clusters that emerged in the first cohort tended, a later analysis found, to co-occur in the roughly 110 validation repertoires.

Generated by immunoSEQ multiplex PCR, the TCRdb table keeps only in-frame clones and is missing some. This sample has fewer than 150,000 clones, with around nine tenths found just once. Germline V lookup: CDR1 SNHLY, CDR2 FYNNEI. V was pared by 6 bases and J by 5 bases, with 9 bases of the junction left unmatched. CDR3 length: 14 amino acids. The sample taken for sequencing was PBMCs. The sequence was collected from a man aged 25-40 years in good health and CMV-seronegative. The genes are TRBV2 and TRBJ2-5, with 7 bases lining up with TRBD1. CDR3 nucleotides: TGTGCCAGCAGGCCCCAGACAGGGTCGGAGACCCAGTACTTC. Translating it yields CASRPQTGSETQYF.